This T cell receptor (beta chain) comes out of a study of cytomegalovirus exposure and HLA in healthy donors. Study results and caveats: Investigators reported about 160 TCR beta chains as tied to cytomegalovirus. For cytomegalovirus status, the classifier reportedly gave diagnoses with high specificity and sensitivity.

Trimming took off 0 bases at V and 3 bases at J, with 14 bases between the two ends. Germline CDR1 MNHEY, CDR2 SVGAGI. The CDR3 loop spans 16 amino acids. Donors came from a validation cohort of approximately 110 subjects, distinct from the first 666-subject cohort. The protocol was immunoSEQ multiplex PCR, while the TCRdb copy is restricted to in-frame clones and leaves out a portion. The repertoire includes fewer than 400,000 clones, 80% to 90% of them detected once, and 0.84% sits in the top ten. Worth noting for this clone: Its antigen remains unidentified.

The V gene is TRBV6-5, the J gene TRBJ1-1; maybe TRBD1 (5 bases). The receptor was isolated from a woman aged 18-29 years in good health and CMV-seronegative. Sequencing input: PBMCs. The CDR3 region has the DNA TGTGCCAGCAGTTACTCTAACGGGGGTTCGGACACTGAAGCTTTCTTT. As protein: CASSYSNGGSDTEAFF.